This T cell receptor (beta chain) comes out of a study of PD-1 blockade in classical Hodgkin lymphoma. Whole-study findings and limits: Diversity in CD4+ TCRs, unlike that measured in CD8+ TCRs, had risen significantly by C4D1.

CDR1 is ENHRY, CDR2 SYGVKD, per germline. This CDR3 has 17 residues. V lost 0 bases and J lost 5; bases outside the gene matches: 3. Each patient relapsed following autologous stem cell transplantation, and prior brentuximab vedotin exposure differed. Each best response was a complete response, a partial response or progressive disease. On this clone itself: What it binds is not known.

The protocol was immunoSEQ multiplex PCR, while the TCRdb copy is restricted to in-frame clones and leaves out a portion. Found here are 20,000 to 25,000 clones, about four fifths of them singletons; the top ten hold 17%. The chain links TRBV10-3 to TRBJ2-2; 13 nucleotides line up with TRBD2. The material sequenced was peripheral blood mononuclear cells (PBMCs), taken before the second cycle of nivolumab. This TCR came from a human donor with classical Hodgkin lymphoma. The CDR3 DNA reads TGTGCCATCAGTGAGTCGATGGGACTAGCGGGGACCGGGGAGCTGTTTTTT. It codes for CAISESMGLAGTGELFF.